This T cell receptor beta chain was identified in a study of early T cells in non-severe SARS-CoV-2 infection. CDR1 and CDR2 from the germline V gene are KGHDR and SFDVKD. Trimming removed 4 bases at V and 3 bases at J, with 6 bases between. The CDR3 spans 14 residues. The protocol attached unique molecular identifiers to individual cDNA molecules. From the 5' RACE reads, TCRdb called clonotypes with MiXCR, one entry per CDR3 protein. The profile shows about 50,000 distinct CDR3 sequences, roughly 10% of them singletons. The V call is TRBV24-1, the J call TRBJ2-6; the D gene is possibly TRBD2 (6 bases). Material for sequencing was whole blood. The clonotype originates from an adult who was a healthcare worker with PCR-confirmed SARS-CoV-2 infection or an uninfected control (not recorded which). CDR3 sequence (DNA): TGTGCCACCAGTGACGGGGGTGGGGCCAACGTCCTGACTTTC. Translation: CATSDGGGANVLTF.